This entry lists 30 T cell receptor beta chains sequenced from one sample in a study of T cell repertoires in cytomegalovirus infection. TCRdb recomputed calls from the reads with MiXCR, one row per CDR3 protein. The sample includes 150,000 to 200,000 distinct CDR3 sequences, approximately 14% of them seen just once. Sequencing was performed on PBMCs. Every receptor here comes from a human donor in good health (CMV status not recorded). Some clones in this sample may be carry-over from other donors' samples.

This clonotype was seen at least ten times. The rearrangement uses TRBV7-2 and TRBJ2-1; 9 nucleotides match TRBD2. Germline CDR1 and CDR2: SGHTA and FQGNSA. V lost 5 bases and J lost 3; bases outside the gene matches: 5. The CDR3 runs to 15 residues. DNA of the CDR3: TGTGCCAGCAGCCGAGGACTAGCGATCTACAATGAGCAGTTCTTC. Amino acids: CASSRGLAIYNEQFF.

The genes are TRBV29-1 and TRBJ1-1, with 7 nucleotides matching TRBD1. The trim removed 6 bases at V and 11 bases at J, leaving 12 bases unmatched. Germline V gene lookup returns CDR1 SQVTM and CDR2 ANQGSEA. This CDR3 is 12 amino acids long. The CDR3 loop reads CSVPSNRGRAFF. For the CDR3, the DNA is TGCAGCGTCCCCTCCAACAGGGGCCGGGCTTTCTTT.

The gene calls are TRBV28 and TRBJ2-2; TRBD1 might be the D (5 bases). The germline V gene has CDR1 MDHEN and CDR2 SYDVKM. Trimming left V 3 bases short and J 1 base short, with 18 bases between. The CDR3 has 18 amino acids. In DNA form, the CDR3 reads TGTGCCAGCAGTTTCCTGGACACGATGGTAGAGAACACCGGGGAGCTGTTTTTT. Protein product: CASSFLDTMVENTGELFF.

At least ten counts were recorded for this clonotype. The chain uses TRBV7-2 and TRBJ2-3; possibly TRBD1 for D (5 bases). The CDR3 has 15 residues. CDR1 and CDR2 (germline): SGHTA, FQGNSA. The germline V and J ends were trimmed by 3 bases and 0 bases, with 10 bases remaining between them. CDR3 sequence reads: CASSLPRVSTDTQYF. As DNA, the CDR3 is TGTGCCAGCAGCTTGCCCAGGGTTAGCACAGATACGCAGTATTTT.

This clonotype was seen repeatedly, ten times or more. The chain combines TRBV7-3 with TRBJ2-3; perhaps TRBD1 as D (5 bases). From germline, CDR1 is SGHTA and CDR2 FQGTGA. V lost 2 bases and J 0 bases, leaving 12 bases between the germline ends. This CDR3 spans 16 amino acids. For the CDR3, the DNA is TGTGCCAGCAGCTTAGGGGCCAGCCGGAGCACAGATACGCAGTATTTT. Its protein is CASSLGASRSTDTQYF. The whole variable domain, remainder taken from reference TRBV7-3 and TRBJ2-3, is GAGVSQTPSNKVTEKGKYVELRCDPISGHTALYWYRQSLGQGPEFLIYFQGTGAADDSGLPNDRFFAVRPEGSVSTLKIQRTERGDSAVYLCASSLGASRSTDTQYFGPGTRLTVL.

This clonotype was picked up a small number of times. The rearrangement links TRBV29-1 to TRBJ1-2; 7 nucleotides match TRBD1. This CDR3 has 13 amino acids. Germline trimming cut 5 bases from V and 4 bases from J; bases unmatched to any gene: 7. Per the germline V gene, CDR1 is SQVTM and CDR2 is ANQGSEA. CDR3 residues: CSVRTGLSYGYTF. Here the CDR3 DNA reads TGCAGCGTTAGGACAGGCCTCTCCTATGGCTACACCTTC.

The chain uses TRBV19 and TRBJ1-4; tentative D call: TRBD1 (5 bases). Germline V gene lookup returns CDR1 LNHDA and CDR2 SQIVND (reference sequence). CDR3 length: 15 amino acids. Trimming removed 4 bases at V and 6 bases at J, with 15 bases between. The DNA for the CDR3 is TGTGCCAGTAGTAGCCCGGGGGAGAGTTATGAAAAACTGTTTTTT. Translation gives CASSSPGESYEKLFF.

This clonotype occurred many times. This chain uses TRBV11-2 with TRBJ1-5, with D perhaps TRBD1 (6 bases). Germline CDR1 and CDR2: SGHAT and FQNNGV. V was pared by 5 bases and J by 0 bases, with 17 bases between. There are 17 residues in the CDR3. CDR3 amino acids: CASSPHTGALSNQPQHF. DNA of the CDR3: TGTGCCAGCAGCCCCCACACGGGGGCCCTTAGCAATCAGCCCCAGCATTTT.

This clonotype showed up many times. The genes are TRBV7-8 and TRBJ2-7; D may match TRBD1 or TRBD2 (5 bases each). Between the trimmed V and J ends, which lost 4 bases and 12 bases, there was a span of 19 bases. The germline CDR1 and CDR2 sequences are SGHVS and FQNEAQ. The CDR3 is 13 amino acids. The DNA of the CDR3 is TGTGCCAGCAGCTCTCCCCCGGGACGCTCCCTGTACTTC. Its protein is CASSSPPGRSLYF.

This chain uses TRBV28 with TRBJ2-5; possibly TRBD2 for D (7 bases). Germline CDR1 and CDR2: MDHEN and SYDVKM. The CDR3 totals 15 residues. The ends were cut back, 5 bases at V and 7 bases at J, with 20 bases in the middle. CDR3 bases: TGTGCCAGCAGTCCTCCGGGGGGCCGAAGGGGGACCCAGTACTTC. Translated, it gives CASSPPGGRRGTQYF.

This clonotype was picked up a small number of times. The chain couples TRBV12-5 to TRBJ2-3, with 7 positions matching TRBD1. The J segment lost 2 bases and the V segment lost 6 bases, leaving 5 bases of the junction unmatched. CDR3 size: 14 residues. The V gene's germline CDR1 is LGHNT and CDR2 FRNRAP. The CDR3 DNA reads as TGTGCTAGTGGATACGACAGGGTCACAGATACGCAGTATTTT. Amino acids: CASGYDRVTDTQYF. Combining the CDR3 with reference TRBV12-5 and TRBJ2-3 gives the whole variable domain DARVTQTPRHKVTEMGQEVTMRCQPILGHNTVFWYRQTMMQGLELLAYFRNRAPLDDSGMPKDRFSAEMPDATLATLKIQPSEPRDSAVYFCASGYDRVTDTQYFGPGTRLTVL.

There are many counts of this clonotype. This chain links TRBV10-3 with TRBJ2-7; 9 bases align to TRBD1. The CDR3 runs 14 residues. Germline V CDR1 and CDR2: ENHRY, SYGVKD. V lost 6 bases to trimming and J lost 0 bases; unmatched junction nucleotides: 3. CDR3: CAIRGQGSSYEQYF. CDR3 DNA sequence: TGTGCCATCAGAGGACAGGGGAGCTCCTACGAGCAGTACTTC.

A few counts support this clonotype. V usage is TRBV6-6 and J usage is TRBJ1-1; 8 nucleotides match TRBD1. CDR1 is MNHNY, CDR2 SVGAGI, per germline (reference sequence). The ends lost 0 bases at V and 2 bases at J; junction bases unmatched: 2. The length of the CDR3 is 15 residues. In nucleotides, the CDR3 is TGTGCCAGCAGTTACTCCGGACAGGGAAACACTGAAGCTTTCTTT. This translates into CASSYSGQGNTEAFF.

The genes are TRBV28 and TRBJ1-1; D gene uncertain. Germline CDR1 is MDHEN and CDR2 is SYDVKM. CDR3 size: 13 residues. The ends were cut back, 6 bases at V and 3 bases at J, with 11 bases in the middle. The DNA for the CDR3 is TGTGCCAGCAGCCGGACGGGCCACACTGAAGCTTTCTTT. Its translation is CASSRTGHTEAFF.

The rearrangement links TRBV2 to TRBJ2-2; D may correspond to TRBD1 or TRBD2 (5 bases each). Germline CDR1 is SNHLY and CDR2 is FYNNEI. CDR3 length equals 15 residues. Trimming took 2 bases from V and 1 from J, leaving 8 bases between them. Here the CDR3 reads CASSERDRNTGELFF. Written as DNA, the CDR3 is TGTGCCAGCAGTGAAAGGGACCGGAACACCGGGGAGCTGTTTTTT.

As for this clonotype: A much larger clone differs from this one at a single base, so this may be a read error. The J gene is TRBJ1-2, the V gene TRBV28; D call uncertain. Germline lookup yields CDR1 MDHEN and CDR2 SYDVKM. This CDR3 spans 16 amino acids. The CDR3 here is CASSSSPLGGNYGYNF. The CDR3 DNA follows: TGTGCCAGCAGTTCCAGTCCCCTCGGAGGGAACTATGGCTACAACTTC.

Only a few counts were recorded for this clonotype. This chain connects TRBV29-1 to TRBJ1-1; no reliable D call. The CDR3 covers 13 residues. V gave up 6 bases and J gave up 4 bases, with 15 bases separating them. CDR1 is SQVTM and CDR2 is ANQGSEA in the germline V gene. The CDR3 DNA sequence: TGCAGCGTGGGAGGCCGGAGACTCACTGAAGCTTTCTTT. Its protein is CSVGGRRLTEAFF.

The chain carries TRBV6-6 and TRBJ2-5; D might be TRBD1 (6 bases). V gave up 2 bases and J gave up 5 bases, with 15 bases separating them. Germline CDR1 MNHNY, CDR2 SVGAGI (reference sequence). CDR3 length: 15 amino acids. This chain's CDR3 is CASSYDRPIRETQYF. The CDR3 DNA sequence: TGTGCCAGCAGTTACGACAGGCCGATCCGGGAGACCCAGTACTTC.

This clonotype was recorded many times. The chain carries TRBV7-2 and TRBJ1-1; 8 bases fit TRBD1. Germline V gene lookup returns CDR1 SGHTA and CDR2 FQGNSA. This CDR3 has 18 residues. Losses at the gene ends were 5 bases for V and 4 bases for J; bases not matched to a gene: 18. Written as DNA, the CDR3 is TGTGCCAGCAGCAAAACCCCGGGACAGGCCATAAGGGGCACTGAAGCTTTCTTT. Its protein is CASSKTPGQAIRGTEAFF.

This clonotype showed up many times. The chain links TRBV28 to TRBJ1-2; TRBD1 might be the D (5 bases). The CDR3 consists of 15 residues. Germline V gene sequence: CDR1 MDHEN, CDR2 SYDVKM. V was pared by 1 base and J by 8 bases, with 17 bases between. The CDR3 DNA is TGTGCCAGCAGTTTATTAAGACAGAGTCTAGAGGGCTACACCTTC. Encoded protein: CASSLLRQSLEGYTF.

The table lists this clonotype with many counts. The rearrangement joins TRBV28 to TRBJ2-7; D perhaps matches TRBD1 (6 bases). V was trimmed by 6 bases and J by 4 bases, leaving 16 bases between them. Germline V gene lookup returns CDR1 MDHEN and CDR2 SYDVKM. This CDR3 comprises 14 residues. CDR3 sequence reads: CASRRTGPQYEQYF. DNA for the CDR3: TGTGCCAGCAGGAGAACAGGGCCACAGTACGAGCAGTACTTC. Looking up the rest from reference TRBV28 and TRBJ2-7 gives the full variable domain: DVKVTQSSRYLVKRTGEKVFLECVQDMDHENMFWYRQDPGLGLRLIYFSYDVKMKEKGDIPEGYSVSREKKERFSLILESASTNQTSMYLCASRRTGPQYEQYFGPGTRLTVT.

This clonotype came up many times. This sequence joins TRBV10-2 and TRBJ2-1; TRBD2 agrees at 11 bases. Germline lookup yields CDR1 WSHSY and CDR2 SAAADI. CDR3 length equals 14 residues. Trimming at V came to 10 bases and at J to 9 bases, leaving 11 bases not matched to a gene. The CDR3 spells CATHSGRALSEQFF. DNA of the CDR3: TGCGCCACTCATAGCGGGAGGGCCCTTAGTGAGCAGTTCTTC.

This clonotype was counted between two and nine times. This chain uses TRBV6-2 or TRBV6-3 with TRBJ2-5; a possible D gene is TRBD2 (6 bases). The CDR3 has 15 residues. V was shortened by 7 bases and J by 5 bases, with 20 bases between the two germline ends. Germline V lookup: CDR1 MNHEY, CDR2 SVGEGT. The CDR3 region is CASTAAGTSRETQYF. CDR3 coding DNA: TGTGCCAGCACTGCGGCGGGAACAAGTAGGGAGACCCAGTACTTC.

V gene TRBV3-1 combines with J gene TRBJ1-2; TRBD1 matches 8 bases. The V gene's germline CDR1 is LGHDT and CDR2 YNNKEL (reference sequence). This CDR3 spans 15 amino acids. CDR3 coding DNA: TGTGCAACTTCACCCCAGGGGGCTTTGTCGTATGGCTACACCTTC. It encodes CATSPQGALSYGYTF.

In this sample, this clonotype turned up many times. Its ends do not fully match the called genes, so a read error is possible. This sequence joins TRBV7-2 and TRBJ2-5; 11 nucleotides align to TRBD2. Germline CDR1 SGHTA, CDR2 FQGNSA. This CDR3 spans 14 amino acids. The CDR3 DNA reads as TGTGCCAGCAGCCCACCTCAAACTAGCGGGGGTTGCCACTTC. This codes for CASSPPQTSGGCHF.

V usage is TRBV7-9 and J usage is TRBJ2-7; D is possibly TRBD2 (5 bases). The germline V gene has CDR1 SEHNR and CDR2 FQNEAQ (reference sequence). The CDR3 runs to 12 residues. V shed 0 bases and J shed 5 bases, with 5 bases lying between them. The CDR3 reads CASSLAGDEQYF. In DNA form, the CDR3 reads TGTGCCAGCAGCTTAGCCGGGGACGAGCAGTACTTC.

This clonotype was seen repeatedly, ten times or more. V gene TRBV7-2 combines with J gene TRBJ2-7; D not certain. The germline V and J ends were trimmed by 2 bases and 0 bases, with 17 bases remaining between them. This CDR3 has 17 amino acids. Looked up from germline, CDR1 is SGHTA and CDR2 is FQGNSA. The CDR3 sequence is CASSLSRSDRSSYEQYF. CDR3 in DNA: TGTGCCAGCAGCTTAAGCCGGTCGGACCGGAGCTCCTACGAGCAGTACTTC.

The chain carries TRBV24-1 and TRBJ2-1; D gene unclear. Trimming shortened V by 0 bases and J by 4 bases, and 6 bases separated the two germline ends. Germline-derived CDR1 and CDR2 are KGHDR and SFDVKD. The CDR3 is 14 residues long. The CDR3 reads CATSDLKGYNEQFF. Written as DNA, the CDR3 is TGTGCCACCAGTGATTTGAAAGGGTACAATGAGCAGTTCTTC.

The table lists this clonotype with many counts. The chain recombines TRBV7-3 with TRBJ2-2, with 8 bases fitting TRBD1. Germline values: CDR1 SGHTA, CDR2 FQGTGA. Unmatched junction bases numbered 10, after V lost 5 bases and J lost 2 bases. The length of the CDR3 is 17 residues. In DNA, the CDR3 is TGTGCCAGCAGCCTATGGGGAACAGGGGGAAACACCGGGGAGCTGTTTTTT. Amino acids: CASSLWGTGGNTGELFF.

The table lists this clonotype with a few counts. The chain has TRBV7-6 and TRBJ1-1, with TRBD1 identical over 9 bases. The CDR3 totals 16 residues. Per the germline V gene, CDR1 is SGHVS and CDR2 is FNYEAQ. V shed 4 bases, J shed 7 bases, and the junction held 13 bases outside the gene matches. CDR3 DNA: TGTGCCAGCAGCTCCTCCGATGGACAGGGGAGTGATGAAGCTTTCTTT. It is translated as CASSSSDGQGSDEAFF. The full variable domain, with the rest looked up from reference TRBV7-6 and TRBJ1-1, is GAGVSQSPRYKVTKRGQDVALRCDPISGHVSLYWYRQALGQGPEFLTYFNYEAQQDKSGLPNDRFSAERPEGSISTLTIQRTEQRDSAMYRCASSSSDGQGSDEAFFGQGTRLTVV.